Listed here are 5 T cell receptor beta chains from one sample, sequenced in a study of blood T cells in healthy people across ages. With a J-beta primer mix and a sample-barcoded 5' primer, a second PCR ran 7 to 11 cycles. MiXCR was run by TCRdb on the 5' RACE reads, yielding one entry per CDR3 protein. The sample consists of some 710,000 distinct CDR3 sequences, over 20% of them appearing once. The sequenced sample was blood. The origin of the receptors is a man in his 70s in good health.

In its sample, this clonotype was seen a few times. This chain joins TRBV6-2 or TRBV6-3 and TRBJ2-2; TRBD2 might be the D (6 bases). The V end was cut by 0 bases, the J end by 5 bases, with 13 bases between. This CDR3 comprises 16 residues. Germline CDR1 is MNHEY and CDR2 is SVGEGT. The CDR3 DNA follows: TGTGCCAGCAGTTACTCGGCCGGCGGGGAGACCGGGGAGCTGTTTTTT. This codes for CASSYSAGGETGELFF.

The V gene is TRBV6-1, the J gene TRBJ2-7; TRBD2 agrees at 9 bases. Germline CDR1 is MNHNS and CDR2 is SASEGT. The V segment lost 8 bases and the J segment 4 bases; nucleotides outside the gene matches: 6. The CDR3 is 13 residues long. In nucleotides, the CDR3 is TGTGCCAGCGGTGCTAGCGGGATATACGAGCAGTACGTC. Protein product: CASGASGIYEQYV.

The chain joins TRBV10-3 to TRBJ1-2, with a weak D call TRBD1 (5 bases). The CDR3 loop spans 12 amino acids. The V gene's germline CDR1 is ENHRY and CDR2 SYGVKD. The V end lost 3 bases, the J end lost 8 bases, and 10 bases lay between the germline ends. The chain's CDR3 is CAISDSGHGYTF. DNA for the CDR3: TGTGCCATCAGTGATTCAGGGCACGGCTACACCTTC.

This chain connects TRBV20-1 to TRBJ2-5; D may be TRBD1 or TRBD2 (5 bases each). Trimming removed 1 base from V and 5 bases from J, with 14 bases in between. The CDR3 is 14 amino acids. Germline values: CDR1 DFQATT, CDR2 SNEGSKA (reference sequence). DNA of the CDR3: TGCAGTGCTAGAGGGGACCTTTGGGCGGAGACCCAGTACTTC. Protein: CSARGDLWAETQYF.

The CDR3 sequence is CSAGTHSNQPQHF. The CDR3 bases are TGCAGTGCAGGGACCCATAGCAATCAGCCCCAGCATTTT. The V and J genes are TRBV20-1 and TRBJ1-5; possible D gene TRBD1, 5 bases. Trimming left V 6 bases short and J 0 bases short, with 9 bases between. From germline, CDR1 is DFQATT and CDR2 SNEGSKA (reference sequence). There are 13 residues in the CDR3.